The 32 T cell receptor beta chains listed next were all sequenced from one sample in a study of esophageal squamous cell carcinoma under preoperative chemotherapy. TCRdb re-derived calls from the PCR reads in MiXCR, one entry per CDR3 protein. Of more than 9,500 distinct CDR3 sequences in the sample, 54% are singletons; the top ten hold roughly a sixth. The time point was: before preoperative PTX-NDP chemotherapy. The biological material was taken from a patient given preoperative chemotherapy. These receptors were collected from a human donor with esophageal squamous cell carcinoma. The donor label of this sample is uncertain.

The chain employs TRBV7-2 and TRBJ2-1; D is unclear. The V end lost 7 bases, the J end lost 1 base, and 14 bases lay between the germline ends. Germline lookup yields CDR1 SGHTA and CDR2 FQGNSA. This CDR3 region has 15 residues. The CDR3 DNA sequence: TGTGCCAGCAATTCCCGGTGGGTTTCCTACAATGAGCAGTTCTTC. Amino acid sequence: CASNSRWVSYNEQFF.

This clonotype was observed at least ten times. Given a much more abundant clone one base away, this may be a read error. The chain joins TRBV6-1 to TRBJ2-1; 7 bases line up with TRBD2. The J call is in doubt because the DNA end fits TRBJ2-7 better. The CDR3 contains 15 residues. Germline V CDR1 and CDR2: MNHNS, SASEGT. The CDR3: CASSRRGRAYNEQYF. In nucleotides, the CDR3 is TGTGCCAGCAGTAGACGGGGGAGGGCCTACAATGAGCAGTACTTC.

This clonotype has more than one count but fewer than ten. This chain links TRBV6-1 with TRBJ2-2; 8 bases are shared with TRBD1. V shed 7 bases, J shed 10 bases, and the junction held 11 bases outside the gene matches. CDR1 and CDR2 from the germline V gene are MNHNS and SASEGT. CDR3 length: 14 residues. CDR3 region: CASTQRTGYEELFF. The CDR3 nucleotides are TGTGCCAGCACCCAACGGACAGGGTATGAGGAGCTGTTTTTT.

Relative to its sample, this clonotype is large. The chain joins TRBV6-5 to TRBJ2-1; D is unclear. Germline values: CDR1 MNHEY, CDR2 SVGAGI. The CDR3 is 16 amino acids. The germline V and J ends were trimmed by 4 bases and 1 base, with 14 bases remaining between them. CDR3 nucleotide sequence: TGTGCCAGCAGTTTCCGTGACCCTGCATCCTACAATGAGCAGTTCTTC. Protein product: CASSFRDPASYNEQFF.

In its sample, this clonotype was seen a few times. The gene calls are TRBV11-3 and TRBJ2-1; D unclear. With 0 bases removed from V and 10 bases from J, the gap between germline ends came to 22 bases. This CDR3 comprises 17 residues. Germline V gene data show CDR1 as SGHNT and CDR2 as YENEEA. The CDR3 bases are TGTGCCAGCAGCTTAGATCTTGTGGCCGACCCGCAGGACGAGCAGTTCTTC. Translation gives CASSLDLVADPQDEQFF.

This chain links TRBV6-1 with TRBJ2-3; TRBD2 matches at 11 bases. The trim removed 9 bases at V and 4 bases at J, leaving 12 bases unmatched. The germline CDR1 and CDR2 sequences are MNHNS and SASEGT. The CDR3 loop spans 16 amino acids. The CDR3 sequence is CASRNSGGADPDTQYF. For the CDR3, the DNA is TGTGCCAGTCGGAATAGCGGGGGGGCCGACCCAGATACGCAGTATTTT.

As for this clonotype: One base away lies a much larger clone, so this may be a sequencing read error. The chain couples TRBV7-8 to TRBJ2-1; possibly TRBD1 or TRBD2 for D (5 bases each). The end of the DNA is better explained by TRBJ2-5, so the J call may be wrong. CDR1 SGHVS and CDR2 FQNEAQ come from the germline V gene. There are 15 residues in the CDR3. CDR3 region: CASSLVETWGETQYF. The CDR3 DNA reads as TGTGCCAGCAGCTTAGTCGAAACTTGGGGGGAGACCCAGTACTTC.

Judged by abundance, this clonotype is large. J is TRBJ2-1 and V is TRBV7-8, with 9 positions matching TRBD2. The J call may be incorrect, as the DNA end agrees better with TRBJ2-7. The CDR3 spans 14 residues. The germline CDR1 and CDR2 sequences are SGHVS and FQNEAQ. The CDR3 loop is CASSLVQREVEQYF. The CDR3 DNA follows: TGTGCCAGCAGCTTAGTTCAGCGGGAGGTTGAGCAGTACTTC.

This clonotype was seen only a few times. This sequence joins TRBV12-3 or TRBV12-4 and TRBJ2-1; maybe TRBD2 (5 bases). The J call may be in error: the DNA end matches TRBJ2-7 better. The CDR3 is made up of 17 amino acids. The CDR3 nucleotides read TGTGCCAGCAGTTTAGGGGATAGCGCCAGCTCCTACAATGAGCAGTACTTC. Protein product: CASSLGDSASSYNEQYF.

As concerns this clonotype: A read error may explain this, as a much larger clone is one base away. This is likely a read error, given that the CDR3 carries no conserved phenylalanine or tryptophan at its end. Here the CDR3 DNA reads TGTGCCAGCAGTGGAAATAGCGGGAGAGGCGGGACCCAGTTCTTA. Protein: CASSGNSGRGGTQFL. The chain uses TRBV6-1 and TRBJ2-4; 9 nucleotides line up with TRBD2. The DNA end lines up better with TRBJ2-1; the J call may be wrong. The CDR3 runs 15 residues. Germline assignment: CDR1 MNHNS and CDR2 SASEGT.

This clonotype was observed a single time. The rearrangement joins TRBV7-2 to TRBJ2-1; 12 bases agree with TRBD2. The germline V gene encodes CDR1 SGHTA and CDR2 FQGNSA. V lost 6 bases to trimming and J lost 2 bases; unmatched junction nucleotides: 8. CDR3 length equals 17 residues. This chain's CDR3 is CASSLERTSGAYNEQFF. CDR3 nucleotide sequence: TGTGCCAGCAGTCTAGAACGGACTAGCGGGGCCTACAATGAGCAGTTCTTC.

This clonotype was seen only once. The CDR3 region is CASSHQRLAVTGELFF. CDR3 coding DNA: TGTGCCAGCAGTCACCAAAGGCTAGCGGTTACCGGGGAGCTGTTTTTT. The chain is built from TRBV6-5 and TRBJ2-2; the match to TRBD2 covers 7 bases. The CDR3 is 16 amino acids. CDR1 and CDR2 from the germline V gene are MNHEY and SVGAGI. The J segment lost 5 bases and the V segment lost 5 bases, leaving 11 bases of the junction unmatched.

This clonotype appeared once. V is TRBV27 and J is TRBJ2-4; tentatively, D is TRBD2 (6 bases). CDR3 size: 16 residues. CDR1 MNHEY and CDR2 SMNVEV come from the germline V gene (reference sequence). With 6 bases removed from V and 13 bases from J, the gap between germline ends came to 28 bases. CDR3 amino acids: CASRGGGQGGKETQYF. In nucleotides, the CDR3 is TGTGCCAGCAGGGGGGGTGGGCAGGGTGGCAAAGAGACGCAGTACTTC.

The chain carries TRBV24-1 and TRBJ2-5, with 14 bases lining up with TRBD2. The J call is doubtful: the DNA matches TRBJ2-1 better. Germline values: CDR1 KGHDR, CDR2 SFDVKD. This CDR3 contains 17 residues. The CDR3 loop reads CATSDLSTSGRGGEQFF. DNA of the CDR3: TGTGCCACCAGTGATTTGTCGACTAGCGGGAGGGGGGGTGAGCAGTTCTTC.

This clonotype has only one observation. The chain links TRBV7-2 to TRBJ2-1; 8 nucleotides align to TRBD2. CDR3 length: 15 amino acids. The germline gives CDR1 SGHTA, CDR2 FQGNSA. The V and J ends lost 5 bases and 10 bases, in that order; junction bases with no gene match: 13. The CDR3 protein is CASSPLRGGSYEQFF. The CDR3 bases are TGTGCCAGCAGCCCCCTACGGGGGGGATCCTACGAGCAGTTCTTC.

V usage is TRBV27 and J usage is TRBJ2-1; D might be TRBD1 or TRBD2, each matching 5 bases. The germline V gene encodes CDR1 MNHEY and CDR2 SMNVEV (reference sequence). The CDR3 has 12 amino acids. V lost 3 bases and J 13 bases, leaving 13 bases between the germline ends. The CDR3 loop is CASSLRGETQFF. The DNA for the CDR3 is TGTGCCAGCAGTTTGAGAGGGGAGACCCAGTTCTTC.

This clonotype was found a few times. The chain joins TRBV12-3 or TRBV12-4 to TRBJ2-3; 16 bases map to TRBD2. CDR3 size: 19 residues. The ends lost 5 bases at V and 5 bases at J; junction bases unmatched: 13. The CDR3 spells CASSVGLAGGPFSGDTQYF. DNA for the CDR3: TGTGCCAGCAGTGTGGGACTAGCGGGAGGGCCATTCTCGGGAGATACGCAGTATTTT.

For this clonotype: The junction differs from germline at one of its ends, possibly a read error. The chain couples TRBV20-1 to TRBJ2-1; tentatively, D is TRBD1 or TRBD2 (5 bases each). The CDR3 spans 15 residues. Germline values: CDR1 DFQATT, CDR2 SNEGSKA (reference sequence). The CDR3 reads CSARAVGTSDNEQFF. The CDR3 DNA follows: TGCAGTGCTAGAGCCGTGGGGACCTCCGACAATGAGCAGTTCTTC.

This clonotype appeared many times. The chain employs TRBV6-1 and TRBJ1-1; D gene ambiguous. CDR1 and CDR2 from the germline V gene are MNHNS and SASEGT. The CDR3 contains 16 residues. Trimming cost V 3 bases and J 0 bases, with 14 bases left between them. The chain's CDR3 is CASSEGLRVMNTEAFF. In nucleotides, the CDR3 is TGTGCCAGCAGTGAGGGCTTGAGGGTGATGAACACTGAAGCTTTCTTT.

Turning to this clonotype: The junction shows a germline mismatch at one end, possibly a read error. The CDR3 region is CASRGRGAQDMQYF. The CDR3 DNA reads TGTGCCAGCAGGGGGCGGGGGGCCCAAGACATGCAGTATTTC. The chain links TRBV6-1 to TRBJ2-3; 8 nucleotides align to TRBD2. CDR3 length equals 14 residues. Germline CDR1 reads MNHNS; CDR2 reads SASEGT.

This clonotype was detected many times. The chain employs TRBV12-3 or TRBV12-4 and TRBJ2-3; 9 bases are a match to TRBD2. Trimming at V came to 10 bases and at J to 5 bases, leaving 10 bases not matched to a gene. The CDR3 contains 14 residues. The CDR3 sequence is CATDAGGPKDTQYF. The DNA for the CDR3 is TGTGCCACCGATGCGGGAGGGCCGAAAGATACGCAGTATTTT.

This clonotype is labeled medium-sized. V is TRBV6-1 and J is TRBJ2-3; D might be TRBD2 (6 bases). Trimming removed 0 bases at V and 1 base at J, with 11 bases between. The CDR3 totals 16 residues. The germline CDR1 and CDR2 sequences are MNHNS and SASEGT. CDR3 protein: CASSEAAGKGTDTQYF. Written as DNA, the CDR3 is TGTGCCAGCAGTGAAGCGGCGGGAAAGGGCACAGATACGCAGTATTTT.

The CDR3 reads CASIEGVGTETQFF. For the CDR3, the DNA is TGTGCCAGCATTGAGGGTGTGGGCACAGAGACGCAGTTTTTT. J is TRBJ2-2 and V is TRBV6-1; weak D call: TRBD2 (5 bases). Germline V gene sequence: CDR1 MNHNS, CDR2 SASEGT. The CDR3 sequence is 14 residues long. With 7 bases removed from V and 16 bases from J, the gap between germline ends came to 25 bases.

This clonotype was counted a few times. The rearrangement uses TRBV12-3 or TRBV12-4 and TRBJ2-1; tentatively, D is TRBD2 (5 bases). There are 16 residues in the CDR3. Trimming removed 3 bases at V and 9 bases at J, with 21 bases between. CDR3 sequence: CASSFSLNAGNTEQFF. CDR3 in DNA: TGTGCCAGCAGTTTCTCCCTTAACGCCGGGAACACTGAGCAGTTCTTC.

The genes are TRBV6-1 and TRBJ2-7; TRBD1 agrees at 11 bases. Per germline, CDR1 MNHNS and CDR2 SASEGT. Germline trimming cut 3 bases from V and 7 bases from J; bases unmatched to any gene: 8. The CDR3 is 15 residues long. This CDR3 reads CASSDGTGGHNEQYF. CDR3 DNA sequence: TGTGCCAGCAGTGATGGGACAGGGGGTCACAATGAGCAGTACTTC.

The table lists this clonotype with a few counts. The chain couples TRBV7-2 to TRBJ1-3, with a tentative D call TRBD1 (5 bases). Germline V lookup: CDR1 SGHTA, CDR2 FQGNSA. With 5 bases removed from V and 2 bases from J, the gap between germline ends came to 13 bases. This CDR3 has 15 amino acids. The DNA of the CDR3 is TGTGCCAGCAGCCCTAGGGCGGGGGCTGGAAACACCATATATTTT. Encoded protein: CASSPRAGAGNTIYF. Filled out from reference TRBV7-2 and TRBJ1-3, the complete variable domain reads GAGVSQSPSNKVTEKGKDVELRCDPISGHTALYWYRQSLGQGLEFLIYFQGNSAPDKSGLPSDRFSAERTGGSVSTLTIQRTQQEDSAVYLCASSPRAGAGNTIYFGEGSWLTVV.

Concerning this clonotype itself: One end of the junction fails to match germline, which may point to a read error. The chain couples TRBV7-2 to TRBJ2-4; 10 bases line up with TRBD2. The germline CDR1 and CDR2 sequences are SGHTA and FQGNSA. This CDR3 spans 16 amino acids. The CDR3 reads CASRQRGGRAKDIQYF. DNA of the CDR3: TGTGCCAGCAGGCAGCGGGGGGGGCGTGCCAAAGACATCCAGTACTTC.

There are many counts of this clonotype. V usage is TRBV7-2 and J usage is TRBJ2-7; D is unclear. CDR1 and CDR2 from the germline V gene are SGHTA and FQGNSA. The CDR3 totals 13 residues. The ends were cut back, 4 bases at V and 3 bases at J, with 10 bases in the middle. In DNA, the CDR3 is TGTGCCAGCAGCTCGACTGGCTACTACGAGCAGTACTTC. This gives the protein CASSSTGYYEQYF.

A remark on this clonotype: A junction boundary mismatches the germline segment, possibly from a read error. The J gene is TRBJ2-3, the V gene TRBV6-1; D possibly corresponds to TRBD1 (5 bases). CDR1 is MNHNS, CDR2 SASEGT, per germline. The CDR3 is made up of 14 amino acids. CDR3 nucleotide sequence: TGTGCCAGCAGTGAAGGATGGGGCACCGATACGCAGTTTTTT. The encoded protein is CASSEGWGTDTQFF.

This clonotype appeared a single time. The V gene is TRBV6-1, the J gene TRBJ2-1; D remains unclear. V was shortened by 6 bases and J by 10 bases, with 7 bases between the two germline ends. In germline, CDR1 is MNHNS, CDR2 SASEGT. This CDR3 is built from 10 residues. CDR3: CASSFYEQFF. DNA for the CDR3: TGTGCCAGCAGCTTTTACGAGCAGTTCTTC.

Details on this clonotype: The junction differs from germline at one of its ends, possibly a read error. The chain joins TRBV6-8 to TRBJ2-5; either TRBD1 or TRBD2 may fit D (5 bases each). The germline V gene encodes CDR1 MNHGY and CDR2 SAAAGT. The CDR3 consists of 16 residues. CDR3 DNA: TGTGCCAGCAGGGGGCTTGGGGGAAGCTACCCAGAGACGCAGTACTTC. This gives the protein CASRGLGGSYPETQYF.

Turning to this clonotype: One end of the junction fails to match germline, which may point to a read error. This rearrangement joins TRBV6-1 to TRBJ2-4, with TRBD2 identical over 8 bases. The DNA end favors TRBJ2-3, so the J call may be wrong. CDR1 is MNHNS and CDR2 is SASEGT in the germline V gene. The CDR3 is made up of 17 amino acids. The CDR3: CASSAGGGGSAKDTQYF. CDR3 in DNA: TGTGCCAGCAGTGCGGGGGGGGGGGGGAGTGCCAAAGATACCCAGTATTTT.